These 27 T cell receptor beta chains were all obtained from the same sample, sequenced in a study of PD-1 blockade in classical Hodgkin lymphoma. Clones were read by immunoSEQ multiplex PCR, and TCRdb kept only the in-frame ones, dropping some. This table holds 35,000 to 50,000 clones, 66% found once. The time point is: cycle 4 day 1 (C4D1), after about 6 weeks of nivolumab. No patient escaped relapse after autologous stem cell transplantation, and brentuximab vedotin exposure varied. The source material was peripheral blood mononuclear cells (PBMCs), sampled before the fourth cycle of nivolumab. All receptors come from a human donor with classical Hodgkin lymphoma.

The chain employs TRBV19 and TRBJ2-3; tentatively, D is TRBD1 (6 bases). Trimming took off 7 bases at V and 2 bases at J, with 10 bases between the two ends. The CDR3 extends over 13 amino acids. Germline V gives CDR1 LNHDA, CDR2 SQIVND (reference sequence). For the CDR3, the DNA is TGTGCCAGTAAACAGGGTACCACAGATACGCAGTATTTT. This gives the protein CASKQGTTDTQYF.

The gene calls are TRBV30 and TRBJ1-2; 8 nucleotides align to TRBD1. The V segment lost 3 bases and the J segment 5 bases; nucleotides outside the gene matches: 8. Per germline, CDR1 GTSNPN and CDR2 SVGIG (reference sequence). The CDR3 length is 14 residues. CDR3: CAWRGTDRAYGYTF. In nucleotides, the CDR3 is TGTGCCTGGAGGGGAACGGACAGGGCTTATGGCTACACCTTC.

This clone was seen only once. J is TRBJ2-5 and V is TRBV10-1; D uncertain. Per the germline V gene, CDR1 is WNHNN and CDR2 is SYGVQD (reference sequence). This CDR3 has 12 amino acids. Trimming left V 4 bases short and J 5 bases short, with 8 bases between. CDR3 bases: TGCGCCAGCAGTGGGCGACTTGAGACCCAGTACTTC. Residues: CASSGRLETQYF.

This clone was observed a handful of times. The genes are TRBV5-3 and TRBJ1-4; unclear D gene. TRBV5-3 is placed among ORFs of uncertain function. The CDR3 has 14 amino acids. The germline V and J ends were trimmed by 4 bases and 6 bases, with 13 bases remaining between them. The CDR3 region is CARSAPGSHEKLFF. CDR3 coding DNA: TGTGCCAGAAGCGCACCCGGGAGCCATGAAAAACTGTTTTTT.

J is TRBJ2-3 and V is TRBV5-1; TRBD2 matches 16 bases. The germline gives CDR1 SGHRS, CDR2 YFSETQ. Germline trimming cut 3 bases from V and 4 bases from J; bases unmatched to any gene: 11. The CDR3 has 19 amino acids. CDR3 sequence: CASSWPGLAGGPPPDTQYF. CDR3 in DNA: TGCGCCAGCAGCTGGCCGGGACTAGCGGGGGGGCCCCCCCCAGATACGCAGTATTTT.

The chain joins TRBV19 to TRBJ1-1; no firm D call. V gave up 0 bases and J gave up 1 base, with 9 bases separating them. This CDR3 region has 15 residues. Germline loops: CDR1 LNHDA, CDR2 SQIVND (reference sequence). In DNA, the CDR3 is TGTGCCAGTAGTATAGATTCTAGGCCGAACACTGAAGCTTTCTTT. Translation gives CASSIDSRPNTEAFF. Full variable domain (missing parts from reference TRBV19 and TRBJ1-1): DGGITQSPKYLFRKEGQNVTLSCEQNLNHDAMYWYRQDPGQGLRLIYYSQIVNDFQKGDIAEGYSVSREKKESFPLTVTSAQKNPTAFYLCASSIDSRPNTEAFFGQGTRLTVV.

V is TRBV4-1 and J is TRBJ2-7; D is uncertain. The ends were cut back, 1 base at V and 4 bases at J, with 11 bases in the middle. The CDR3 extends over 14 amino acids. Looked up from germline, CDR1 is MGHRA and CDR2 is YSYEKL. This CDR3 reads CASSQVSITYEQYF. The CDR3 nucleotides are TGCGCCAGCAGCCAAGTTTCCATAACGTACGAGCAGTACTTC.

V gene TRBV28 combines with J gene TRBJ2-2; 8 positions agree with TRBD1. Germline CDR1 is MDHEN and CDR2 is SYDVKM. The CDR3 is 15 residues long. The V segment lost 5 bases and the J segment 4 bases; nucleotides outside the gene matches: 6. The CDR3 coding sequence is TGTGCCAGCAGTCTCGACAGGGGTGGCACCGGGGAGCTGTTTTTT. This encodes CASSLDRGGTGELFF.

The chain couples TRBV7-9 to TRBJ2-7; no definite D call. The CDR3 consists of 14 residues. The germline CDR1 and CDR2 sequences are SEHNR and FQNEAQ (reference sequence). V was clipped by 8 bases and J by 0 bases, with 14 bases between them. Written as DNA, the CDR3 is TGTGCCAGCCGCCTGAGCGAGGTCTCCTACGAGCAGTACTTC. The encoded protein is CASRLSEVSYEQYF.

V and J are TRBV19 and TRBJ2-5; 10 bases are shared with TRBD2. CDR3 length equals 14 residues. Trimming at V came to 2 bases and at J to 6 bases, leaving 3 bases not matched to a gene. CDR1 LNHDA and CDR2 SQIVND come from the germline V gene (reference sequence). CDR3 nucleotide sequence: TGTGCCAGTAGTATAACTAGCGGGGCGAAGACCCAGTACTTC. As protein: CASSITSGAKTQYF.

The chain uses TRBV6-5 and TRBJ1-2; no reliable D call. CDR1 is MNHEY and CDR2 is SVGAGI in the germline V gene. V was clipped by 1 base and J by 7 bases, with 7 bases between them. The CDR3 covers 12 residues. The CDR3 region is CASSYFGSGYTF. The CDR3 DNA sequence: TGTGCCAGCAGTTACTTCGGTAGTGGCTACACCTTC.

This clone is labeled medium-sized. The genes are TRBV6-5 and TRBJ1-5, with 8 bases fitting TRBD1. CDR1 MNHEY and CDR2 SVGAGI come from the germline V gene. This CDR3 is 15 amino acids long. Trimming cost V 5 bases and J 2 bases; bases outside gene matches: 5. CDR3 sequence reads: CASSPTGAGNQPQHF. The CDR3 nucleotides read TGTGCCAGCAGTCCGACAGGGGCCGGCAATCAGCCCCAGCATTTT.

This clone appeared a single time. This sequence joins TRBV4-3 and TRBJ1-6; tentative D call: TRBD1 (6 bases). The germline gives CDR1 LGHNA, CDR2 YSLEER. There are 17 residues in the CDR3. Trimming stripped 0 bases from V and 0 bases from J, with 9 bases between. CDR3 in amino acids: CASSQDTGSSYNSPLHF. As DNA, the CDR3 is TGCGCCAGCAGCCAAGATACAGGGAGCTCCTATAATTCACCCCTCCACTTT.

This CDR3 reads CASSFGGENEKLFF. In DNA form, the CDR3 reads TGTGCCAGCAGCTTCGGGGGGGAGAATGAAAAACTGTTTTTT. The genes are TRBV5-4 and TRBJ1-4, with D perhaps TRBD1 (5 bases). The CDR3 runs 14 residues. From germline, CDR1 is SGHNT and CDR2 YYREEE (reference sequence). Trimming removed 2 bases at V and 5 bases at J, with 10 bases between.

This chain links TRBV6-5 with TRBJ1-2, with unresolved D. The germline gives CDR1 MNHEY, CDR2 SVGAGI. With 7 bases removed from V and 6 bases from J, the gap between germline ends came to 15 bases. The CDR3 has 13 amino acids. The CDR3 nucleotides are TGTGCCAGCACCCCCTCAAAGGAAAATGGCTACACCTTC. Its protein product is CASTPSKENGYTF.

The chain recombines TRBV6-1 with TRBJ2-6, with a possible D match to TRBD2 (6 bases). Per germline, CDR1 MNHNS and CDR2 SASEGT. V lost 4 bases and J 0 bases, leaving 13 bases between the germline ends. The CDR3 is made up of 17 amino acids. The CDR3 DNA reads TGTGCCAGCAGTGTCCTGGGGGGTATCTCTGGGGCCAACGTCCTGACTTTC. It codes for CASSVLGGISGANVLTF.

The chain has TRBV2 and TRBJ2-2; D is possibly TRBD2 (6 bases). In germline, CDR1 is SNHLY, CDR2 FYNNEI. CDR3 size: 19 residues. The V and J ends lost 6 bases and 1 base respectively, with 24 bases between them. The CDR3 is CASSENGMGLAQNTGELFF. The CDR3 DNA reads TGTGCCAGCAGCGAGAACGGGATGGGTCTAGCGCAGAACACCGGGGAGCTGTTTTTT.

This clone was recorded only once. The gene calls are TRBV28 and TRBJ1-2; no definite D call. Trimming shortened V by 6 bases and J by 5 bases, and 16 bases separated the two germline ends. Per germline, CDR1 MDHEN and CDR2 SYDVKM. The CDR3 is 14 residues long. In nucleotides, the CDR3 is TGTGCCAGCAGCCGAATCGGCATTTTATATGGCTACACCTTC. Encoded protein: CASSRIGILYGYTF.

This chain uses TRBV21-1 with TRBJ2-3; TRBD1 reflects the table's D call only, with no check against the DNA. TRBV21-1 is a documented pseudogene. This CDR3 region has 15 residues. CDR3 sequence (DNA): TGTGCCAGCAGCACCAGGACAGGGGGCACAGATACGCAGTATTTT. This codes for CASSTRTGGTDTQYF.

The chain employs TRBV30 and TRBJ1-2, with D perhaps TRBD1 (5 bases). V lost 1 base and J lost 0, with 12 bases in between. In germline, CDR1 is GTSNPN, CDR2 SVGIG (reference sequence). There are 15 residues in the CDR3. Here the CDR3 reads CAWSATGTPNYGYTF. CDR3 coding DNA: TGTGCCTGGAGTGCAACCGGGACTCCTAACTATGGCTACACCTTC.

The chain recombines TRBV6-6 with TRBJ2-7; D may match TRBD1 or TRBD2 (5 bases each). The CDR3 contains 15 residues. The germline V and J ends were trimmed by 4 bases and 0 bases, with 13 bases remaining between them. The germline CDR1 and CDR2 sequences are MNHNY and SVGAGI (reference sequence). CDR3 amino acids: CASSWDLGGSYEQYF. The CDR3 DNA reads as TGTGCCAGCAGTTGGGACCTAGGAGGCTCCTACGAGCAGTACTTC.

The chain recombines TRBV29-1 with TRBJ2-1; TRBD1 matches at 10 bases. Germline CDR1 is SQVTM and CDR2 is ANQGSEA. The CDR3 has 20 residues. V was pared by 3 bases and J by 0 bases, with 17 bases of the junction left unmatched. The CDR3 sequence: CSVEGFRQGALTSSYNEQFF. In DNA, the CDR3 is TGCAGCGTTGAGGGATTCCGACAGGGGGCCCTTACAAGCTCCTACAATGAGCAGTTCTTC.

This clone was observed a handful of times. The genes are TRBV7-9 and TRBJ1-2; a possible D gene is TRBD1 (6 bases). CDR3 size: 16 residues. CDR1 is SEHNR, CDR2 FQNEAQ, per germline (reference sequence). Trimming cost V 1 base and J 3 bases, with 15 bases left between them. CDR3 loop: CASSLDRIGGYYGYTF. Here the CDR3 DNA reads TGTGCCAGCAGCTTAGATCGCATCGGGGGCTACTATGGCTACACCTTC.

The rearrangement links TRBV4-3 to TRBJ2-3, with D perhaps TRBD2 (5 bases). The CDR3 is 15 amino acids. Germline CDR1 reads LGHNA; CDR2 reads YSLEER. Trimming left V 3 bases short and J 0 bases short, with 10 bases between. The CDR3 sequence: CASSHGRTSTDTQYF. DNA of the CDR3: TGCGCCAGCAGCCACGGACGGACTAGCACAGATACGCAGTATTTT.

This chain connects TRBV5-4 to TRBJ2-7; 7 bases fit TRBD1. Unmatched junction bases numbered 9, after V lost 4 bases and J lost 5 bases. Germline assignment: CDR1 SGHNT and CDR2 YYREEE (reference sequence). CDR3 length: 14 residues. DNA for the CDR3: TGTGCCAGCAGCGCCGGGACAGAAGGAAACGAGCAGTACTTC. Translation gives CASSAGTEGNEQYF.

The J gene is TRBJ1-5, the V gene TRBV30; the D gene is possibly TRBD1 (6 bases). There are 14 residues in the CDR3. Deletions cut 4 bases from V and 3 bases from J, with 13 bases between. Germline CDR1 GTSNPN, CDR2 SVGIG (reference sequence). The CDR3 DNA sequence: TGTGCCTGGACCTCCGGGGGGGCCAATCAGCCCCAGCATTTT. It specifies CAWTSGGANQPQHF.

The chain combines TRBV28 with TRBJ1-5; 8 bases map to TRBD1. Losses at the gene ends were 6 bases for V and 4 bases for J; bases not matched to a gene: 8. Germline CDR1 reads MDHEN; CDR2 reads SYDVKM. CDR3 length: 15 amino acids. The CDR3 here is CASRAGTGNNQPQHF. The CDR3 DNA reads TGTGCCAGCAGAGCGGGGACAGGTAATAATCAGCCCCAGCATTTT.